Shown below are 19 T cell receptor beta chains from a single sample sequenced in a study of blood T cell repertoires in COVID-19 (dated by TCRdb to 2019 to 2021). Libraries came from the immunoSEQ multiplex PCR assay. In its TCRdb copy, this immuneACCESS table keeps in-frame sequences only and misses some clones. Where compared with another copy, unresolved V genes explain less than half of these, and the others have no known cause. Present in this sample are about 120,000 clones, over 80% of which were seen just once. Together, the top ten hold approximately 1.8% of the sample. Sequencing was carried out using peripheral blood. The origin of the receptors is a man between 65 and 85 years old with acute or convalescent COVID-19.

V is TRBV27 and J is TRBJ2-7, with TRBD2 as a possible D gene (5 bases). There are 14 residues in the CDR3. Germline V gene data show CDR1 as MNHEY and CDR2 as SMNVEV (reference sequence). The germline V and J ends were trimmed by 5 bases and 4 bases, with 15 bases remaining between them. CDR3 nucleotides: TGTGCCAGCAGTCCCGGACTGGAAACATACGAGCAGTACTTC. As protein: CASSPGLETYEQYF.

The V gene is TRBV5-5, the J gene TRBJ1-2; TRBD1 might be the D (6 bases). V was shortened by 2 bases and J by 1 base, with 15 bases between the two germline ends. Germline CDR1 reads SGHKS; CDR2 reads YYEKEE (reference sequence). The CDR3 loop spans 16 amino acids. The chain's CDR3 is CASSLTGQRLNYGYTF. The CDR3 bases are TGTGCCAGCAGCTTAACCGGACAGAGGCTTAACTATGGCTACACCTTC.

V and J are TRBV5-1 and TRBJ2-1; the match to TRBD2 covers 12 bases. V shed 0 bases, J shed 8 bases, and the junction held 3 bases outside the gene matches. Germline V gene sequence: CDR1 SGHRS, CDR2 YFSETQ. The CDR3 has 15 amino acids. The CDR3 bases are TGCGCCAGCAGCTTGGCTCCTAGCGGGGGGGATGAGCAGTTCTTC. Translating it yields CASSLAPSGGDEQFF.

This chain connects TRBV20-1 to TRBJ2-1, with D possibly being TRBD2 (7 bases). V lost 3 bases and J lost 4, with 13 bases in between. The CDR3 length is 14 residues. CDR1 DFQATT and CDR2 SNEGSKA come from the germline V gene (reference sequence). CDR3 DNA sequence: TGCAGTGCTAGTTGGGGGGGACAATACAATGAGCAGTTCTTC. Residues: CSASWGGQYNEQFF.

This clone appeared a few times. The sample has other DNA sequences that encode this CDR3 too. CDR3 bases: TGCGCCAGCAGCTTGGGTCAGTCGTACAATGAGCAGTTCTTC. Its translation: CASSLGQSYNEQFF. This chain uses TRBV5-1 with TRBJ2-1; D unresolved. Germline CDR1 reads SGHRS; CDR2 reads YFSETQ. V gave up 0 bases and J gave up 4 bases, with 8 bases separating them. The CDR3 contains 14 residues. Complete variable domain (other parts from reference TRBV5-1 and TRBJ2-1): KAGVTQTPRYLIKTRGQQVTLSCSPISGHRSVSWYQQTPGQGLQFLFEYFSETQRNKGNFPGRFSGRQFSNSRSEMNVSTLELGDSALYLCASSLGQSYNEQFFGPGTRLTVL.

This rearrangement joins TRBV5-1 to TRBJ2-2; D not certain. With 0 bases removed from V and 3 bases from J, the gap between germline ends came to 12 bases. This CDR3 has 16 amino acids. Germline CDR1 reads SGHRS; CDR2 reads YFSETQ. CDR3 residues: CASSLGGSIDTGELFF. The CDR3 DNA reads TGCGCCAGCAGCTTGGGAGGTAGCATTGACACCGGGGAGCTGTTTTTT. Complete variable domain (other parts from reference TRBV5-1 and TRBJ2-2): KAGVTQTPRYLIKTRGQQVTLSCSPISGHRSVSWYQQTPGQGLQFLFEYFSETQRNKGNFPGRFSGRQFSNSRSEMNVSTLELGDSALYLCASSLGGSIDTGELFFGEGSRLTVL.

The CDR3 bases are TGTGCCAGCAGTCTGCGGGGGGCCTACACCGGGGAGCTGTTTTTT. Translating it yields CASSLRGAYTGELFF. The genes are TRBV27 and TRBJ2-2, with 8 nucleotides matching TRBD2. This CDR3 comprises 15 residues. The trim removed 5 bases at V and 3 bases at J, leaving 5 bases unmatched. Germline V lookup: CDR1 MNHEY, CDR2 SMNVEV (reference sequence).

V and J are TRBV29-1 and TRBJ1-1; a weak D match, TRBD1 (5 bases). The CDR3 runs 13 residues. Looked up from germline, CDR1 is SQVTM and CDR2 is ANQGSEA. Deletions cut 2 bases from V and 1 base from J, with 8 bases between. In DNA form, the CDR3 reads TGCAGCGTTGAACTGGGGCAGAACACTGAAGCTTTCTTT. It yields the protein CSVELGQNTEAFF. Full variable domain (missing parts from reference TRBV29-1 and TRBJ1-1): SAVISQKPSRDICQRGTSLTIQCQVDSQVTMMFWYRQQPGQSLTLIATANQGSEATYESGFVIDKFPISRPNLTFSTLTVSNMSPEDSSIYLCSVELGQNTEAFFGQGTRLTVV.

This clone appeared a single time. J is TRBJ1-2 and V is TRBV6-6; no definite D call. This CDR3 contains 11 residues. Germline V lookup: CDR1 MNHNY, CDR2 SVGAGI (reference sequence). V was clipped by 5 bases and J by 3 bases, with 4 bases between them. CDR3 DNA: TGTGCCAGCAGTGGAGACTATGGCTACACCTTC. It codes for CASSGDYGYTF.

This clone has more than one count but fewer than ten. This chain uses TRBV5-1 with TRBJ1-1; 7 positions match TRBD1. Germline CDR1 and CDR2: SGHRS and YFSETQ. The CDR3 covers 15 residues. With V trimmed by 4 bases and J by 4 bases, 10 bases remained unmatched. The CDR3 coding sequence is TGCGCCAGCAGCGCCCGGGAGGGGGCGGCCACTGAAGCTTTCTTT. Protein: CASSAREGAATEAFF.

The DNA of the CDR3 is TGCGCCAGCAGCTTGCGATACGTTAGCGGGGGGGCGTACGATACGCAGTATTTT. It is translated as CASSLRYVSGGAYDTQYF. The gene calls are TRBV5-1 and TRBJ2-3; 11 positions match TRBD2. Germline CDR1 and CDR2: SGHRS and YFSETQ. Losses at the gene ends were 1 base for V and 6 bases for J; bases not matched to a gene: 13. This CDR3 comprises 18 residues.

V usage is TRBV19 and J usage is TRBJ2-7; perhaps TRBD2 as D (6 bases). V lost 6 bases to trimming and J lost 0 bases, with 21 bases between them. From germline, CDR1 is LNHDA and CDR2 SQIVND (reference sequence). The CDR3 is 17 residues long. The CDR3 reads CASSMNRPGGDSYEQYF. The CDR3 bases are TGTGCCAGTAGCATGAATAGGCCCGGAGGGGACTCCTACGAGCAGTACTTC.

The genes are TRBV25-1 and TRBJ2-3; D uncertain. CDR1 and CDR2 from the germline V gene are MGHDK and SYGVNS. The CDR3 sequence is 12 residues long. V lost 1 base and J 9 bases, leaving 8 bases between the germline ends. The CDR3 DNA sequence: TGTGCCAGCAGTGAATCAACGCGGACGCAGTATTTT. As protein: CASSESTRTQYF.

This clone was detected only once. The chain carries TRBV11-2 and TRBJ2-1; D might be TRBD1 (5 bases). The length of the CDR3 is 14 residues. V lost 5 bases and J lost 0, with 8 bases in between. The germline gives CDR1 SGHAT, CDR2 FQNNGV. This CDR3 is CASSGQVSYNEQFF. CDR3 DNA sequence: TGTGCCAGCAGCGGACAAGTCTCCTACAATGAGCAGTTCTTC.

The V call is TRBV19, the J call TRBJ1-5; D ambiguous. From germline, CDR1 is LNHDA and CDR2 SQIVND (reference sequence). The CDR3 sequence is 14 residues long. Trimming took 10 bases from V and 7 from J, leaving 20 bases between them. The CDR3 bases are TGTGCCACGACCGGAGGCAGGCCGGCACAGCCCCAGCATTTT. Residues: CATTGGRPAQPQHF.

The V and J genes are TRBV12-5 and TRBJ1-1; D might be TRBD1 (5 bases). The V end lost 2 bases, the J end lost 1 base, and 11 bases lay between the germline ends. CDR3 size: 15 residues. Germline V gene sequence: CDR1 LGHNT, CDR2 FRNRAP. The CDR3 nucleotides read TGTGCTAGTGGTTTGCGAGCGGGGGGGAACACTGAAGCTTTCTTT. Encoded protein: CASGLRAGGNTEAFF.

The chain carries TRBV5-1 and TRBJ2-7; a weak D match, TRBD1 (5 bases). Per the germline V gene, CDR1 is SGHRS and CDR2 is YFSETQ. CDR3 length equals 14 residues. V was pared by 0 bases and J by 6 bases, with 13 bases between. For the CDR3, the DNA is TGCGCCAGCAGCTTGGGGGGCCCAACGGTCGAGCAGTACTTC. Encoded protein: CASSLGGPTVEQYF. The full variable domain, with the rest looked up from reference TRBV5-1 and TRBJ2-7, is KAGVTQTPRYLIKTRGQQVTLSCSPISGHRSVSWYQQTPGQGLQFLFEYFSETQRNKGNFPGRFSGRQFSNSRSEMNVSTLELGDSALYLCASSLGGPTVEQYFGPGTRLTVT.

The rearrangement links TRBV14 to TRBJ1-4; possible D gene TRBD1, 5 bases. The length of the CDR3 is 16 residues. Trimming took 4 bases from V and 5 from J, leaving 17 bases between them. Germline CDR1 reads SGHDN; CDR2 reads FVKESK. The CDR3 DNA follows: TGTGCCAGCAGCCCTCGTGGGGCCCTTAAAAATGAAAAACTGTTTTTT. This codes for CASSPRGALKNEKLFF.

The rearrangement uses TRBV5-1 and TRBJ2-7; no reliable D call. Trimming pared 3 bases from V and 2 bases from J, leaving 9 bases between. The CDR3 has 13 residues. CDR1 SGHRS and CDR2 YFSETQ come from the germline V gene. The CDR3 nucleotides read TGCGCCAGCAGCTCGGTTGGAGCCTACGAGCAGTACTTC. This sequence encodes CASSSVGAYEQYF.